These 27 T cell receptor beta chains came from one sample sequenced in a study of blood T cell repertoires in COVID-19. The repertoire was sequenced with immunoSEQ multiplex PCR; TCRdb's copy has only in-frame clones and lacks some. The sample has 230,000 or so clones, more than 75% seen once. Sequenced: peripheral blood. These TCRs come from a man aged 35-49 years with active or convalescent COVID-19.

This chain uses TRBV4-1 with TRBJ2-5; 7 nucleotides align to TRBD2. The V and J ends lost 1 base and 3 bases, in that order; junction bases with no gene match: 11. Per germline, CDR1 MGHRA and CDR2 YSYEKL. The CDR3 is 17 amino acids. CDR3 region: CASSQAPLADKEETQYF. CDR3 bases: TGCGCCAGCAGCCAAGCACCCCTAGCGGACAAAGAAGAGACCCAGTACTTC.

The rearrangement uses TRBV7-9 and TRBJ2-2, with D unresolved. Germline lookup yields CDR1 SEHNR and CDR2 FQNEAQ (reference sequence). This CDR3 spans 13 amino acids. V lost 1 base, J lost 7 bases, and 7 bases lay in between. The CDR3 loop is CASSLVRVGELFF. CDR3 coding DNA: TGTGCCAGCAGCTTAGTCCGCGTCGGGGAGCTGTTTTTT.

This chain uses TRBV25-1 with TRBJ1-1, with D uncertain. The CDR3 is 14 residues long. Between the trimmed V and J ends, which lost 1 base and 6 bases, there was a span of 12 bases. Per germline, CDR1 MGHDK and CDR2 SYGVNS. The CDR3 region has the DNA TGTGCCAGCAGTGAATTACCGGGTTGGGCTGAAGCTTTCTTT. Amino acid sequence: CASSELPGWAEAFF.

The chain has TRBV7-9 and TRBJ1-1; 9 bases line up with TRBD1. CDR1 SEHNR and CDR2 FQNEAQ come from the germline V gene (reference sequence). Germline trimming cut 4 bases from V and 0 bases from J; bases unmatched to any gene: 9. The CDR3 extends over 17 amino acids. The DNA of the CDR3 is TGTGCCAGCAGCTGGACAGGGGACCTAACCATGAACACTGAAGCTTTCTTT. Its translation: CASSWTGDLTMNTEAFF. Using reference TRBV7-9 and TRBJ1-1 for the parts outside the CDR3, the full variable domain is DTGVSQNPRHKITKRGQNVTFRCDPISEHNRLYWYRQTLGQGPEFLTYFQNEAQLEKSRLLSDRFSAERPKGSFSTLEIQRTEQGDSAMYLCASSWTGDLTMNTEAFFGQGTRLTVV.

The chain is built from TRBV7-6 and TRBJ1-1; D not resolved. The CDR3 spans 11 residues. Trimming took off 8 bases at V and 5 bases at J, with 9 bases between the two ends. Germline V gene lookup returns CDR1 SGHVS and CDR2 FNYEAQ. CDR3 amino acids: CASGTSTEAFF. CDR3 nucleotides: TGTGCCAGCGGTACGAGTACTGAAGCTTTCTTT.

The rearrangement uses TRBV2 and TRBJ2-1, with D possibly TRBD2 on 6 matching bases. CDR1 is SNHLY, CDR2 FYNNEI, per germline. Trimming took 4 bases from V and 9 from J, leaving 16 bases between them. The CDR3 runs to 14 residues. The CDR3 here is CASSASGGVGEQFF. The CDR3 DNA follows: TGTGCCAGCAGTGCCTCGGGCGGGGTCGGTGAGCAGTTCTTC.

This clone showed up just once. J is TRBJ1-3 and V is TRBV14, with D unclear. Looked up from germline, CDR1 is SGHDN and CDR2 is FVKESK. The V end lost 4 bases, the J end lost 0 bases, and 7 bases lay between the germline ends. There are 14 residues in the CDR3. CDR3 loop: CASSLSSSGNTIYF. The CDR3 DNA sequence: TGTGCCAGCAGCCTCTCGAGCTCTGGAAACACCATATATTTT.

This chain's CDR3 is CASSEGTGVDTQYF. CDR3 sequence (DNA): TGTGCCAGCAGTGAAGGGACAGGGGTTGATACGCAGTATTTT. J is TRBJ2-3 and V is TRBV2; 9 bases fit TRBD1. CDR1 SNHLY and CDR2 FYNNEI come from the germline V gene. CDR3 length: 14 residues. With 1 base clipped from V and 6 bases from J, the junction kept 2 bases outside the gene matches.

The chain carries TRBV27 and TRBJ1-5; 9 bases line up with TRBD1. Per germline, CDR1 MNHEY and CDR2 SMNVEV (reference sequence). The CDR3 is 18 amino acids. J gave up 3 bases and V 4 bases, and 13 bases lay outside the gene matches. This CDR3 is CASSSNLRDRDHNQPQHF. The CDR3 region has the DNA TGTGCCAGCAGTTCTAATCTACGGGACAGGGATCACAATCAGCCCCAGCATTTT.

This chain links TRBV6-4 with TRBJ1-1; D is ambiguous. Germline V gives CDR1 MRHNA, CDR2 SNTAGT. Trimming removed 4 bases from V and 0 bases from J, with 3 bases in between. This CDR3 is built from 12 residues. CDR3 loop: CASSVMNTEAFF. The CDR3, as DNA: TGTGCCAGCAGTGTTATGAACACTGAAGCTTTCTTT.

V usage is TRBV11-2 and J usage is TRBJ1-4; D uncertain. Trimming removed 2 bases at V and 8 bases at J, with 18 bases between. This CDR3 spans 16 amino acids. Per germline, CDR1 SGHAT and CDR2 FQNNGV. This CDR3 is CASSLFPTFPREKLFF. The CDR3 bases are TGTGCCAGCAGCTTATTCCCCACTTTCCCTCGGGAAAAACTGTTTTTT.

The V gene is TRBV20-1, the J gene TRBJ1-2; D is ambiguous. In germline, CDR1 is DFQATT, CDR2 SNEGSKA (reference sequence). This CDR3 has 11 amino acids. V was shortened by 2 bases and J by 4 bases, with 5 bases between the two germline ends. This chain's CDR3 is CSARLSYGYTF. In nucleotides, the CDR3 is TGCAGTGCTAGATTGAGCTATGGCTACACCTTC.

The chain links TRBV10-2 to TRBJ1-5; D not certain. V was pared by 4 bases and J by 7 bases, with 17 bases between. Germline-derived CDR1 and CDR2 are WSHSY and SAAADI. The CDR3 runs to 15 residues. For the CDR3, the DNA is TGCGCCAGCAGTGGGGCCCCACAGATCGGACAGCCCCAGCATTTT. The encoded protein is CASSGAPQIGQPQHF.

The CDR3 loop reads CASSEQGFANTGELFF. For the CDR3, the DNA is TGTGCCAGCAGTGAACAGGGGTTCGCGAACACCGGGGAGCTGTTTTTT. This chain links TRBV28 with TRBJ2-2; TRBD1 matches 7 bases. With V trimmed by 5 bases and J by 0 bases, 6 bases remained unmatched. This CDR3 comprises 16 residues. Germline V gene lookup returns CDR1 MDHEN and CDR2 SYDVKM.

This clone was observed a single time. The rearrangement joins TRBV7-9 to TRBJ2-7; 10 bases agree with TRBD2. Trimming cost V 5 bases and J 5 bases; bases outside gene matches: 9. CDR3 size: 15 residues. The V gene's germline CDR1 is SEHNR and CDR2 FQNEAQ (reference sequence). The CDR3 DNA reads as TGTGCCAGCAGCGACCCGGGACTAGCGAGAGACGAGCAGTACTTC. It specifies CASSDPGLARDEQYF.

The chain employs TRBV19 and TRBJ2-7; 8 bases match TRBD1. The CDR3 sequence is 15 residues long. The germline V gene has CDR1 LNHDA and CDR2 SQIVND (reference sequence). V shed 5 bases and J 2 bases; nucleotides not matched to a gene: 8. CDR3 nucleotides: TGTGCCAGTAGTTTCGACCCAGGGGGCCCCTACGAGCAGTACTTC. The encoded protein is CASSFDPGGPYEQYF.

The chain joins TRBV19 to TRBJ1-2; D might be TRBD1 (5 bases). Looked up from germline, CDR1 is LNHDA and CDR2 is SQIVND (reference sequence). V lost 2 bases to trimming and J lost 3 bases, with 16 bases between them. The CDR3 runs 16 residues. CDR3: CASSISGPEVYYGYTF. CDR3 in DNA: TGTGCCAGTAGTATATCAGGGCCCGAGGTGTACTATGGCTACACCTTC.

This clone was counted a single time. This chain joins TRBV18 and TRBJ1-2, with 7 positions matching TRBD1. V shed 3 bases, J shed 4 bases, and the junction held 8 bases outside the gene matches. Germline CDR1 reads KGHSH; CDR2 reads LQKENI. The CDR3 spans 15 residues. The CDR3 here is CASSPKTGIAYGYTF. The CDR3 nucleotides are TGTGCCAGCTCACCGAAGACAGGGATAGCCTATGGCTACACCTTC.

This sequence joins TRBV19 and TRBJ2-3; perhaps TRBD1 as D (6 bases). Trimming shortened V by 4 bases and J by 0 bases, and 11 bases separated the two germline ends. Germline values: CDR1 LNHDA, CDR2 SQIVND (reference sequence). The length of the CDR3 is 15 residues. The CDR3 DNA sequence: TGTGCCAGTAGTAGGAGGACAGTTAGCACAGATACGCAGTATTTT. Its translation: CASSRRTVSTDTQYF.

This sequence joins TRBV28 and TRBJ1-4; TRBD1 aligns across 7 bases. CDR3 length: 14 amino acids. Germline V gene data show CDR1 as MDHEN and CDR2 as SYDVKM. V was clipped by 5 bases and J by 8 bases; unmatched bases: 8. The DNA of the CDR3 is TGTGCCAGCAGTCCACAGGGGTTCGGAGAAAAACTGTTTTTT. This encodes CASSPQGFGEKLFF.

J is TRBJ2-1 and V is TRBV15, with 10 nucleotides matching TRBD2. Germline assignment: CDR1 LNHNV and CDR2 YYDKDF (reference sequence). With 4 bases clipped from V and 1 base from J, the junction kept 4 bases outside the gene matches. The CDR3 runs to 16 residues. CDR3 nucleotide sequence: TGTGCCACCAGCACCCAAGCGGGAGGGTCCTACAATGAGCAGTTCTTC. Translated: CATSTQAGGSYNEQFF.

The chain employs TRBV27 and TRBJ1-5; D is uncertain. Germline CDR1 is MNHEY and CDR2 is SMNVEV (reference sequence). This CDR3 has 15 residues. V was pared by 5 bases and J by 2 bases, with 13 bases between. CDR3 coding DNA: TGTGCCAGCAGTCTAAGGGCGGGTGGCAATCAGCCCCAGCATTTT. Translating it yields CASSLRAGGNQPQHF.

The gene calls are TRBV4-1 and TRBJ1-1; D is possibly TRBD1 (5 bases). Germline loops: CDR1 MGHRA, CDR2 YSYEKL. The CDR3 covers 17 residues. Trimming took off 2 bases at V and 1 base at J, with 17 bases between the two ends. The CDR3 coding sequence is TGCGCCAGCAGCCAACAGAACATGGGACTTACGAACACTGAAGCTTTCTTT. This sequence encodes CASSQQNMGLTNTEAFF.

The chain has TRBV7-9 and TRBJ1-2; the D is unclear. CDR3 length equals 14 residues. Looked up from germline, CDR1 is SEHNR and CDR2 is FQNEAQ (reference sequence). V was cut by 5 bases and J by 3 bases, with 13 bases left in between. The CDR3 coding sequence is TGTGCCAGCAGCCGTTTAATCCGGGACTATGGCTACACCTTC. Its protein product is CASSRLIRDYGYTF.

The V gene is TRBV5-1, the J gene TRBJ1-2, with D unclear. The V gene's germline CDR1 is SGHRS and CDR2 YFSETQ. Trimming left V 4 bases short and J 1 base short, with 11 bases between. The CDR3 has 14 residues. CDR3 region: CASSPVEVNYGYTF. CDR3 DNA sequence: TGCGCCAGCAGCCCAGTCGAGGTTAACTATGGCTACACCTTC. Drawing the rest from reference TRBV5-1 and TRBJ1-2, the complete variable domain is KAGVTQTPRYLIKTRGQQVTLSCSPISGHRSVSWYQQTPGQGLQFLFEYFSETQRNKGNFPGRFSGRQFSNSRSEMNVSTLELGDSALYLCASSPVEVNYGYTFGSGTRLTVV.

This chain connects TRBV2 to TRBJ2-1; 13 bases agree with TRBD2. Germline CDR1 is SNHLY and CDR2 is FYNNEI. The CDR3 loop spans 15 amino acids. V dropped 4 bases and J dropped 3; count of bases not matched to a gene: 0. CDR3: CASSGLAGGYNEQFF. DNA of the CDR3: TGTGCCAGCAGTGGACTAGCGGGGGGCTACAATGAGCAGTTCTTC.

For the CDR3, the DNA is TGTGCCAGCTCACCTGTACAGGGGGCCAACCAGCCCCAGCATTTT. This encodes CASSPVQGANQPQHF. This chain uses TRBV18 with TRBJ1-5, with 9 bases that match TRBD1. V trimming: 3 bases; J trimming: 7 bases; junction bases outside the gene matches: 7. From germline, CDR1 is KGHSH and CDR2 LQKENI. There are 15 residues in the CDR3. Filled out from reference TRBV18 and TRBJ1-5, the complete variable domain reads NAGVMQNPRHLVRRRGQEARLRCSPMKGHSHVYWYRQLPEEGLKFMVYLQKENIIDESGMPKERFSAEFPKEGPSILRIQQVVRGDSAAYFCASSPVQGANQPQHFGDGTRLSIL.